The clone carrying this T cell receptor (beta chain) was seen repeatedly, ten times or more. Its antigen is as yet unknown. There are 15 residues in the CDR3. Germline values: CDR1 LGHNT, CDR2 FRNRAP. The J segment lost 6 bases and the V segment lost 3 bases, leaving 4 bases of the junction unmatched. Preparation of the TCRbeta library involved a method that used unique molecular identifiers. TCRdb independently ran MiXCR on the PCR reads; one entry per CDR3 protein. The data hold fewer than 250,000 distinct CDR3 sequences, with 6.5% to 10% observed a single time. This entry comes from a study of T-cell reconstitution after alpha-beta-depleted transplantation in children. General study points: High day-60 TCRbeta diversity in some patients came from surviving recipient T cells and thymic progenitors. Approximately two months post-transplant, alpha-beta T cells reportedly originated from several hundred expanded graft clones. One year post-transplant, T-cell counts and diversity were largely derived from T cells produced anew.

The gene calls are TRBV12-5 and TRBJ1-6; 8 nucleotides line up with TRBD1. The TCR originated in a male patient aged 10-17 years who had a stem cell transplant for acute lymphoblastic leukemia, so the T cells may come from the graft donor. Sequencing used PBMCs, mostly from graft donor cells, obtained 180 days after TCRalphabeta/CD19-depleted stem cell transplant. The CDR3 bases are TGTGCTAGTGGTTTCAGGACAGGGAGTAATTCACCCCTCCACTTT. Its translation: CASGFRTGSNSPLHF.